This T cell receptor beta chain was obtained from a study of blood T cell repertoires in COVID-19. Across the whole study: The United States, Italy and Spain were the sources of the acute and convalescent COVID-19 samples.

Comment on this clone: One end of the junction is discordant with germline, which a read error may explain.

Under the authors' procedure: Reference gene primers were amplified, and this amplification served to estimate nucleated cell counts. The assay was immunoSEQ multiplex PCR, and TCRdb's table has in-frame clones only and misses some. D and trimming come from the DNA, and the V and J calls and clone size come from that table. The sample has 150,000 to 200,000 clones; over 75% are singletons. Cohort 3 recovery required two negative PCRs, clearance, or symptom resolution. In germline, CDR1 is WNHNN, CDR2 SYGVQD (reference sequence). The CDR3 is made up of 16 amino acids. The sequencing sample was made of PBMCs or T cells enriched from blood (not recorded which). The sequence was obtained from a woman aged 45-59 years who had recovered from COVID-19. The J gene is TRBJ2-2, the V gene TRBV10-1, with D tentatively TRBD1 (7 bases). CDR3 sequence: CASSGGRGANSGELFF. The CDR3 DNA is TGCGCCAGCTCCGGGGGCAGGGGGGCTAACAGCGGGGAGCTGTTTTTT.